These 16 T cell receptor beta chains originate from one sample sequenced in a study of OX40 agonist ivuxolimab in advanced cancers. Method: immunoSEQ multiplex PCR; TCRdb's copy keeps in-frame clones and lacks some. The sample contains 53,000 or so clones, approximately 83% of which appear only once. Here the sequenced sample was CD4+ or CD8+ T cells sorted from blood, taken in a trial of the OX40 agonist ivuxolimab. The receptors shown here come from an adult with an advanced solid tumor such as melanoma, head and neck, liver or kidney cancer.

The table lists this clone with a count of one. The rearrangement joins TRBV5-1 to TRBJ2-6; D is uncertain. Trimming removed 0 bases at V and 1 base at J, with 8 bases between. Germline V gives CDR1 SGHRS, CDR2 YFSETQ. The CDR3 is 16 residues long. The CDR3 DNA is TGCGCCAGCAGCTTGGCGCAAAGGTCTGGGGCCAACGTCCTGACTTTC. Its protein product is CASSLAQRSGANVLTF.

The CDR3 protein is CATKEGGPPTTQYF. CDR3 DNA: TGTGCCACCAAAGAGGGAGGACCCCCTACGACCCAGTACTTC. The chain uses TRBV15 and TRBJ2-5; tentatively, D is TRBD2 (6 bases). V lost 7 bases to trimming and J lost 7 bases, with 19 bases between them. The CDR3 length is 14 residues. Germline V gene sequence: CDR1 LNHNV, CDR2 YYDKDF (reference sequence).

The rearrangement uses TRBV14 and TRBJ2-4; 7 bases are a match to TRBD1. CDR3 length: 15 amino acids. The germline V gene has CDR1 SGHDN and CDR2 FVKESK. V was clipped by 4 bases and J by 3 bases; unmatched bases: 6. The CDR3 region is CASSRPTGNKNIQYF. The DNA of the CDR3 is TGTGCCAGCAGCCGGCCGACAGGGAACAAAAACATTCAGTACTTC.

This clone turned up a few times. This chain joins TRBV7-9 and TRBJ2-3, with TRBD2 matching 12 bases. Per the germline V gene, CDR1 is SEHNR and CDR2 is FQNEAQ (reference sequence). This CDR3 has 18 amino acids. V was pared by 5 bases and J by 0 bases, with 9 bases of the junction left unmatched. CDR3 protein: CASSGSSGRARSTDTQYF. Here the CDR3 DNA reads TGTGCCAGCAGCGGATCTAGCGGGAGGGCCCGAAGCACAGATACGCAGTATTTT.

CDR3 amino acids: CAWKQGVPLHF. CDR3 coding DNA: TGTGCCTGGAAACAGGGAGTACCCCTCCACTTT. The chain recombines TRBV30 with TRBJ1-6; D possibly corresponds to TRBD1 (6 bases). V was pared by 4 bases and J by 12 bases, with 10 bases between. Per germline, CDR1 GTSNPN and CDR2 SVGIG (reference sequence). The CDR3 totals 11 residues. Looking up the rest from reference TRBV30 and TRBJ1-6 gives the full variable domain: SQTIHQWPATLVQPVGSPLSLECTVEGTSNPNLYWYRQAAGRGLQLLFYSVGIGQISSEVPQNLSASRPQDRQFILSSKKLLLSDSGFYLCAWKQGVPLHFGNGTRLTVT.

The rearrangement links TRBV2 to TRBJ1-5, with TRBD1 identical over 7 bases. With V trimmed by 7 bases and J by 3 bases, 3 bases remained unmatched. Per germline, CDR1 SNHLY and CDR2 FYNNEI. This CDR3 spans 13 amino acids. The CDR3 loop reads CASMGQNNQPQHF. The DNA of the CDR3 is TGTGCCAGCATGGGACAGAACAATCAGCCCCAGCATTTT.

The CDR3 sequence: CASSGRSPLNEQFF. The CDR3 DNA sequence: TGTGCCAGCAGTGGGAGGTCCCCTCTCAATGAGCAGTTCTTC. The V call is TRBV6-1, the J call TRBJ2-1, with D perhaps matching TRBD2 (5 bases). The germline V and J ends were trimmed by 4 bases and 6 bases, with 13 bases remaining between them. CDR1 and CDR2 from the germline V gene are MNHNS and SASEGT. This CDR3 contains 14 residues.

The chain is built from TRBV11-2 and TRBJ2-5, with 15 bases aligning to TRBD2. Germline V lookup: CDR1 SGHAT, CDR2 FQNNGV. Trimming cost V 4 bases and J 5 bases; bases outside gene matches: 2. The CDR3 covers 15 residues. CDR3 DNA sequence: TGTGCCAGCAGCTGGGGGACTAGCGGGAGGGAGACCCAGTACTTC. Its protein is CASSWGTSGRETQYF.

This chain joins TRBV29-1 and TRBJ2-7; 7 nucleotides align to TRBD1. V trimming: 1 base; J trimming: 7 bases; junction bases outside the gene matches: 7. The CDR3 spans 13 residues. From germline, CDR1 is SQVTM and CDR2 ANQGSEA. CDR3 DNA: TGCAGCGTTGAAGGAGACAGGGATCGAGAGCAGTACTTC. Residues: CSVEGDRDREQYF.

This clone was seen a single time. This sequence joins TRBV25-1 and TRBJ1-2; D unresolved. Germline CDR1 MGHDK, CDR2 SYGVNS. The CDR3 runs 14 residues. Trimming removed 4 bases from V and 7 bases from J, with 16 bases in between. CDR3 amino acids: CASSGSPVWGGYTF. CDR3 DNA sequence: TGTGCCAGCAGTGGCTCCCCGGTTTGGGGTGGCTACACCTTC.

V gene TRBV16 combines with J gene TRBJ2-3; D perhaps matches TRBD1 (5 bases). The length of the CDR3 is 14 residues. Germline CDR1 KGHSY, CDR2 FQNENV. V dropped 5 bases and J dropped 8 bases, with 17 bases sitting between them. The CDR3 DNA reads as TGTGCCAGCAGCGGGGCAGGGCGAGGACGTACGCAGTATTTT. Its protein product is CASSGAGRGRTQYF.

The CDR3 coding sequence is TGTGCCAGCAGCCCCCCAGGTTCCTACGAGCAGTACTTC. This sequence encodes CASSPPGSYEQYF. V gene TRBV6-1 combines with J gene TRBJ2-7, with D unclear. This CDR3 is built from 13 residues. Germline values: CDR1 MNHNS, CDR2 SASEGT. With 6 bases removed from V and 1 base from J, the gap between germline ends came to 10 bases.

DNA of the CDR3: TGCAGCGTGGTGTGGAACCAGGACAGCCGCTCTGGGGCCAACGTCCTGACTTTC. It codes for CSVVWNQDSRSGANVLTF. The chain recombines TRBV29-1 with TRBJ2-6, with D tentatively TRBD1 (6 bases). Trimming cost V 6 bases and J 0 bases, with 21 bases left between them. The CDR3 runs 18 residues. Germline CDR1 and CDR2: SQVTM and ANQGSEA.

V usage is TRBV7-8 and J usage is TRBJ2-2, with D unclear. Between the trimmed V and J ends, which lost 6 bases and 2 bases, there was a span of 7 bases. In germline, CDR1 is SGHVS, CDR2 FQNEAQ. There are 13 residues in the CDR3. The CDR3 reads CASRSFNTGELFF. CDR3 DNA sequence: TGTGCCAGCAGAAGTTTTAACACCGGGGAGCTGTTTTTT. Full variable domain (missing parts from reference TRBV7-8 and TRBJ2-2): GAGVSQSPRYKVAKRGQDVALRCDPISGHVSLFWYQQALGQGPEFLTYFQNEAQLDKSGLPSDRFFAERPEGSVSTLKIQRTQQEDSAVYLCASRSFNTGELFFGEGSRLTVL.

This clone was counted a few times. The J gene is TRBJ1-5, the V gene TRBV10-1, with a tentative D call TRBD1 (6 bases). The CDR3 consists of 13 residues. The V end lost 4 bases, the J end lost 9 bases, and 13 bases lay between the germline ends. Germline loops: CDR1 WNHNN, CDR2 SYGVQD (reference sequence). CDR3 loop: CASSANREAPQHF. The CDR3 region has the DNA TGCGCCAGCAGTGCCAACAGGGAGGCGCCCCAGCATTTT.

This rearrangement joins TRBV5-1 to TRBJ2-2; D unclear. The CDR3 is made up of 14 amino acids. The V end lost 2 bases, the J end lost 9 bases, and 14 bases lay between the germline ends. Germline CDR1 reads SGHRS; CDR2 reads YFSETQ. CDR3 amino acids: CASSFDRAARELFF. As DNA, the CDR3 is TGCGCCAGCAGCTTTGACCGGGCCGCCAGGGAGCTGTTTTTT. Full variable domain (missing parts from reference TRBV5-1 and TRBJ2-2): KAGVTQTPRYLIKTRGQQVTLSCSPISGHRSVSWYQQTPGQGLQFLFEYFSETQRNKGNFPGRFSGRQFSNSRSEMNVSTLELGDSALYLCASSFDRAARELFFGEGSRLTVL.